This T cell receptor (beta chain) was identified during a study of cytomegalovirus exposure and HLA in healthy donors. CDR1 ENHRY and CDR2 SYGVKD come from the germline V gene. Trimming left V 4 bases short and J 3 bases short, with 10 bases between. The CDR3 length is 13 residues. The study ran its PCR with 60 Vbeta and 13 Jbeta primers. Clones were read by immunoSEQ multiplex PCR, and TCRdb kept only the in-frame ones, dropping some. Of 120,000 to 150,000 clones detected, less than 85% appear once; the ten largest clones hold under 7.5%. This receptor was obtained from a man aged 35-49 years in good health and CMV-seropositive. The J gene is TRBJ2-7, the V gene TRBV10-3; weak D call: TRBD2 (7 bases). The sequenced sample consisted of PBMCs. The DNA for the CDR3 is TGTGCCATCAGTGGGGGAGGGGGCTACGAGCAGTACTTC. Its translation: CAISGGGGYEQYF.